A single sample is the source of the 10 T cell receptor beta chains below, sequenced in a study of T cell repertoires in cytomegalovirus infection. TCRdb processed the reads anew with MiXCR; each CDR3 protein has one entry. Here the sample spans some 160,000 distinct CDR3 sequences, roughly a sixth being singletons. Sequencing input: CD8+ T cells from PBMCs. The receptors derive from a human donor in good health (CMV status not recorded). Some clones in this sample may be carry-over from other donors' samples.

The rearrangement links TRBV7-2 to TRBJ2-4; D is possibly TRBD2 (5 bases). CDR3 size: 19 residues. Trimming pared 6 bases from V and 0 bases from J, leaving 24 bases between. Germline lookup yields CDR1 SGHTA and CDR2 FQGNSA. CDR3 loop: CASRHLADADTGAKNIQYF. CDR3 nucleotide sequence: TGTGCCAGCAGACACCTAGCCGATGCCGACACCGGAGCCAAAAACATTCAGTACTTC.

This clonotype was counted only a few times. V and J are TRBV28 and TRBJ2-7; D is ambiguous. V was shortened by 5 bases and J by 12 bases, with 17 bases between the two germline ends. The CDR3 runs 12 residues. Germline lookup yields CDR1 MDHEN and CDR2 SYDVKM. In DNA, the CDR3 is TGTGCCAGCAGTCTCCACCGTCAGGAAATGTACTTC. Translation gives CASSLHRQEMYF.

CDR3 sequence: CAISETRQRGNTEAFF. The CDR3 DNA reads as TGTGCCATCAGTGAGACTAGACAGAGAGGGAACACTGAAGCTTTCTTT. The chain recombines TRBV10-3 with TRBJ1-1, with D possibly being TRBD1 (5 bases). The CDR3 extends over 16 amino acids. V lost 2 bases, J lost 1 base, and 14 bases lay in between. CDR1 and CDR2 from the germline V gene are ENHRY and SYGVKD.

The chain links TRBV5-1 to TRBJ2-1; 11 bases agree with TRBD2. Germline CDR1 is SGHRS and CDR2 is YFSETQ. The CDR3 is 15 residues long. The V gene end was trimmed by 3 bases and the J gene end by 2 bases; junction bases not matched to a gene: 1. CDR3 region: CASSSSGGPYNEQFF. CDR3 bases: TGCGCCAGCAGCTCTAGCGGGGGGCCCTACAATGAGCAGTTCTTC.

In its sample, this clonotype was seen a few times. This rearrangement joins TRBV12-3 or TRBV12-4 to TRBJ2-1, with D possibly TRBD2 on 6 matching bases. Trimming took 6 bases from V and 3 from J, leaving 21 bases between them. The CDR3 is 17 amino acids. CDR3 DNA: TGTGCCAGCAGCCCCGGCCGGGAGCAAGTAAACTACAATGAGCAGTTCTTC. It encodes CASSPGREQVNYNEQFF.

This clonotype was detected a few times. The rearrangement links TRBV4-2 to TRBJ2-2; D perhaps matches TRBD2 (5 bases). CDR1 and CDR2 (germline): LGHNA, YNFKEQ. The CDR3 runs 18 residues. With 3 bases removed from V and 6 bases from J, the gap between germline ends came to 23 bases. The CDR3 protein is CASSQGASGFLSPGELFF. The CDR3 DNA reads as TGTGCCAGCAGCCAGGGAGCTTCCGGCTTCCTATCTCCCGGGGAGCTGTTTTTT.

V gene TRBV19 combines with J gene TRBJ2-5, with 7 bases fitting TRBD2. After removal of 1 base from V and 5 bases from J, the junction contained 4 bases not matched to a gene. This CDR3 has 14 residues. Germline V lookup: CDR1 LNHDA, CDR2 SQIVND (reference sequence). The CDR3 is CASSIGREGETQYF. As DNA, the CDR3 is TGTGCCAGTAGTATAGGCAGGGAGGGGGAGACCCAGTACTTC.

The chain couples TRBV10-2 to TRBJ2-6; D possibly corresponds to TRBD1 (5 bases). CDR3 size: 15 residues. V lost 5 bases and J 4 bases, leaving 12 bases between the germline ends. From germline, CDR1 is WSHSY and CDR2 SAAADI. The DNA for the CDR3 is TGCGCCAGCAGTCCATCAGGGTCAGGGGCCAACGTCCTGACTTTC. It specifies CASSPSGSGANVLTF.

This clonotype occurred a few times. The chain joins TRBV4-1 to TRBJ2-1; D not certain. This CDR3 has 13 residues. Deletions cut 3 bases from V and 2 bases from J, with 5 bases between. Germline V gene sequence: CDR1 MGHRA, CDR2 YSYEKL. CDR3 sequence reads: CASSHSPYNEQFF. CDR3 sequence (DNA): TGCGCCAGCAGCCATTCCCCCTACAATGAGCAGTTCTTC.

In this sample, this clonotype turned up once. The rearrangement uses TRBV20-1 and TRBJ1-6, with TRBD1 as a possible D gene (5 bases). CDR1 is DFQATT, CDR2 SNEGSKA, per germline (reference sequence). The CDR3 extends over 11 amino acids. V was clipped by 6 bases and J by 6 bases, with 6 bases between them. Here the CDR3 reads CSAGGNSPLHF. CDR3 DNA: TGCAGTGCCGGGGGTAATTCACCCCTCCACTTT.